The rows below give T cell receptor beta chains drawn from one sample of a study of T cells in Graves' hyperthyroidism and ophthalmopathy. Each CDR3 protein is one row after TCRdb ran MiXCR on the multiplex PCR reads. The table records hundreds of thousands of distinct CDR3 sequences, 11% to 15% of them present only once. The source material was blood. These receptors were obtained from a woman between 18 and 30 years old with Graves' hyperthyroidism. CDR3s include the opening cysteine and the closing phenylalanine or tryptophan.

v_gene	j_gene	CDR3aa
TRBV9	TRBJ2-5	CASSVFWGNQETQYF
TRBV30	TRBJ2-3	CAWDPGLAGADTQYF
TRBV5-6	TRBJ1-1	CASSPLGARTEAFF
TRBV30	TRBJ1-5	CAWRTDREFLFQPQHF
TRBV24-1	TRBJ2-5	CAISLTISGSTETQYF
TRBV20-1	TRBJ2-1	CSASLAGVGYNEQFF
TRBV5-8	TRBJ1-5	CASRAPTQPNQPQHF
TRBV19	TRBJ2-5	CASSREGGPLWTQYF
TRBV28	TRBJ2-1	CASTPGDSYNEQFF
TRBV30	TRBJ1-5	CAWSQGSGNQPQHF
TRBV7-2	TRBJ1-2	CASSAGYYGYTF
TRBV20-1	TRBJ2-3	CSARAPGTDGTQYF
TRBV6-1	TRBJ2-2	CASSELARANTGELFF
TRBV19	TRBJ1-4	CASSGTGQINEKLFF
TRBV6-2/TRBV6-3	TRBJ2-1	CASSPDSTYNEQFF
TRBV19	TRBJ2-3	CATSPIGTSFYTDTQYF
TRBV20-1	TRBJ1-5	CSARRGFFGQGNQPQHF
TRBV9	TRBJ2-7	CASSVSGFSYYEQYF
TRBV4-2	TRBJ2-3	CASSQPGQGGLTDTQYF
TRBV2	TRBJ1-5	CASSEPGYSNQPQHF
TRBV24-1	TRBJ1-1	CATSGEDSGSDEAFF
TRBV7-3	TRBJ1-5	CASSLAGQGVGNQPQHF
TRBV6-1	TRBJ2-1	CASSHRDWTNEQFF
TRBV7-2	TRBJ1-2	CASSLNSYGYTF
TRBV11-2	TRBJ2-1	CASSPLGRFEQFF
TRBV5-1	TRBJ2-3	CASGAGQGTDTQYF
TRBV12-3/TRBV12-4	TRBJ1-2	CASSSTGTGVSYGYTF